This T cell receptor (beta chain) was found in a study of radiotherapy plus CTLA-4 blockade in lung cancer. Study-level information: Patients showed objective responses in under 20% of cases, and disease control was achieved by approximately 30%.

Study findings and constraints: Early clonal dynamics of blood T cells, together with interferon-beta, were reported as the best response predictor. Tumor-origin TCR clones grew in blood after radiotherapy plus ipilimumab.

The table came from immunoSEQ multiplex PCR; TCRdb's copy has only in-frame clones and leaves some out. Altogether about 47,000 clones are present, approximately 76% being singletons, with the ten largest covering 8.3%. Comments on this clone: Its cognate antigen is unknown.

After removal of 3 bases from V and 5 bases from J, the junction contained 3 bases not matched to a gene. Germline lookup yields CDR1 LNHNV and CDR2 YYDKDF (reference sequence). The CDR3 sequence is 14 residues long. The material was peripheral blood, obtained from a patient treated with radiotherapy plus ipilimumab. The sequence was obtained from a human donor with non-small cell lung cancer who had stable disease on radiotherapy plus ipilimumab. The chain is built from TRBV15 and TRBJ2-1, with TRBD1 identical over 8 bases. CDR3 sequence reads: CATSRTGADNEQFF. The DNA for the CDR3 is TGTGCCACCAGCAGGACAGGGGCGGACAATGAGCAGTTCTTC.